This T cell receptor beta chain was sequenced in a study of T cell responses to AZD1222 COVID-19 vaccine. Study-level points and caveats: Spike-specific TCR breadth and depth grew following two AZD1222 doses.

For this clone: What it binds is unknown.

Assay: immunoSEQ multiplex PCR; the TCRdb copy retains only in-frame clones and omits some. The table records tens of thousands of clones, roughly 85% of them present only once. The input for sequencing was peripheral blood, taken on day 0 of AZD1222 vaccination. The TCR was taken from an adult in good health.

This CDR3 is CASSKERGYGYTF. CDR3 nucleotide sequence: TGTGCCAGTAGTAAAGAAAGGGGCTATGGCTACACCTTC. The chain links TRBV19 to TRBJ1-2, with D possibly matching TRBD1 (5 bases). This CDR3 is 13 amino acids long. Trimming removed 4 bases at V and 4 bases at J, with 10 bases between. The V gene's germline CDR1 is LNHDA and CDR2 SQIVND (reference sequence).